Listed here are 19 T cell receptor beta chains from one sample, sequenced in a study of cytomegalovirus exposure and HLA in healthy donors. The study ran its PCR with 60 Vbeta and 13 Jbeta primers. Some clones are missing from TCRdb's copy, which holds only in-frame ones; the method was immunoSEQ multiplex PCR. The table lists around 140,000 clones, 82% of them singletons, with around 2.5% in the top ten. The material sequenced was PBMCs. These receptors were collected from a male donor in good health and CMV-seronegative.

This clone has just one count. This sequence joins TRBV27 and TRBJ2-7, with D possibly matching TRBD2 (5 bases). This CDR3 is 16 amino acids long. The germline V gene encodes CDR1 MNHEY and CDR2 SMNVEV (reference sequence). The ends were cut back, 0 bases at V and 3 bases at J, with 15 bases in the middle. The CDR3 nucleotides read TGTGCCAGCAGTTTATCTCCCGGGGTATTAAACTACGAGCAGTACTTC. Translated: CASSLSPGVLNYEQYF.

The chain couples TRBV7-3 to TRBJ2-5; TRBD1 might be the D (6 bases). Looked up from germline, CDR1 is SGHTA and CDR2 is FQGTGA. The CDR3 spans 15 residues. The V end was cut by 5 bases, the J end by 5 bases, with 18 bases between. CDR3 sequence (DNA): TGTGCCAGCAGCCTAGGAGGCAGCCAGGGGGAGACCCAGTACTTC. It specifies CASSLGGSQGETQYF.

As concerns this clone: This specimen includes other DNA sequences encoding the same CDR3. The chain carries TRBV19 and TRBJ2-7, with D possibly matching TRBD1 (6 bases). V gave up 3 bases and J gave up 3 bases, with 9 bases separating them. CDR1 LNHDA and CDR2 SQIVND come from the germline V gene (reference sequence). The length of the CDR3 is 13 residues. CDR3 nucleotide sequence: TGTGCCAGTAGTATCGTAGGGGGCTACGAGCAGTACTTC. This codes for CASSIVGGYEQYF.

V usage is TRBV5-4 and J usage is TRBJ2-2; a weak D match, TRBD1 (6 bases). Trimming cost V 6 bases and J 2 bases, with 20 bases left between them. Germline assignment: CDR1 SGHNT and CDR2 YYREEE (reference sequence). This CDR3 spans 17 amino acids. This CDR3 is CASTDQLKGTNTGELFF. CDR3 in DNA: TGTGCCAGCACGGATCAATTGAAGGGGACAAACACCGGGGAGCTGTTTTTT.

The chain has TRBV11-3 and TRBJ1-1; 9 bases fit TRBD1. This CDR3 region has 14 residues. Germline loops: CDR1 SGHNT, CDR2 YENEEA. With 5 bases clipped from V and 8 bases from J, the junction kept 9 bases outside the gene matches. The CDR3 DNA reads as TGTGCCAGCAGCAAATCGGACAGGGGAAAGGAAGCTTTCTTT. Translated: CASSKSDRGKEAFF.

The CDR3 spells CASSFRGTTDTQYF. The CDR3 DNA reads as TGTGCCAGCAGTTTCAGGGGGACCACAGATACGCAGTATTTT. This chain connects TRBV27 to TRBJ2-3; 7 bases are a match to TRBD1. CDR1 MNHEY and CDR2 SMNVEV come from the germline V gene (reference sequence). With 3 bases clipped from V and 2 bases from J, the junction kept 2 bases outside the gene matches. This CDR3 region has 14 residues.

The chain combines TRBV7-3 with TRBJ1-1; D gene unclear. The CDR3 runs to 14 residues. The germline V gene has CDR1 SGHTA and CDR2 FQGTGA. Trimming removed 0 bases at V and 4 bases at J, with 9 bases between. CDR3 region: CASSLTGPVTEAFF. The CDR3 DNA follows: TGTGCCAGCAGCTTAACTGGGCCGGTCACTGAAGCTTTCTTT.

The gene calls are TRBV11-2 and TRBJ2-5, with 8 bases that match TRBD2. The J call is doubtful: the DNA matches TRBJ2-7 better. Germline CDR1 SGHAT, CDR2 FQNNGV. This CDR3 spans 15 amino acids. The CDR3 DNA follows: TGTGCCAGCAGCTCCAGCGGGAGTCGGTCCTACGAGCAGTACTTC. The encoded protein is CASSSSGSRSYEQYF.

The V call is TRBV27, the J call TRBJ1-5; 7 bases align to TRBD1. V gave up 5 bases and J gave up 1 base; unmatched junction bases: 8. The CDR3 is 16 amino acids. Germline-derived CDR1 and CDR2 are MNHEY and SMNVEV (reference sequence). CDR3 loop: CASSPSWGQSNQPQHF. CDR3 DNA: TGTGCCAGCAGTCCCTCCTGGGGACAGAGCAATCAGCCCCAGCATTTT.

The chain recombines TRBV5-6 with TRBJ2-1; D is possibly TRBD2 (5 bases). Per germline, CDR1 SGHDT and CDR2 YYEEEE. The V gene lost 6 bases and the J gene lost 3 bases, with 10 bases spanning the gap. CDR3 size: 13 residues. The CDR3 DNA reads TGTGCCAGCACCAAGCGGTTCTACAATGAGCAGTTCTTC. Its translation is CASTKRFYNEQFF.

The rearrangement uses TRBV7-2 and TRBJ1-1, with 9 nucleotides matching TRBD1. CDR1 is SGHTA, CDR2 FQGNSA, per germline. The CDR3 consists of 14 residues. Losses at the gene ends were 8 bases for V and 8 bases for J; bases not matched to a gene: 12. The CDR3 sequence is CASGLTGGSTEAFF. For the CDR3, the DNA is TGTGCCAGCGGGCTAACAGGGGGCTCTACGGAAGCTTTCTTT.

The V call is TRBV11-2, the J call TRBJ1-5, with D hard to call. This CDR3 has 14 amino acids. V was clipped by 1 base and J by 4 bases, with 8 bases between them. Per germline, CDR1 SGHAT and CDR2 FQNNGV. CDR3 sequence: CASSLGSGNQPQHF. The CDR3 coding sequence is TGTGCCAGCAGCTTAGGATCGGGGAATCAGCCCCAGCATTTT.

The CDR3 loop is CASSKGQGRSYEQYF. Written as DNA, the CDR3 is TGTGCCAGCAGCAAAGGACAGGGAAGGTCCTACGAGCAGTACTTC. The V call is TRBV7-9, the J call TRBJ2-7, with TRBD1 identical over 8 bases. V was clipped by 5 bases and J by 1 base; unmatched bases: 7. This CDR3 has 15 residues. Germline loops: CDR1 SEHNR, CDR2 FQNEAQ (reference sequence).

This chain joins TRBV28 and TRBJ2-7; no clear D. CDR1 and CDR2 (germline): MDHEN, SYDVKM. Between the trimmed V and J ends, which lost 5 bases and 6 bases, there was a span of 14 bases. The CDR3 has 13 amino acids. CDR3 protein: CASSKQMSGEQYF. In DNA, the CDR3 is TGTGCCAGCAGTAAGCAGATGTCGGGCGAGCAGTACTTC.

This clone was observed once. V and J are TRBV28 and TRBJ2-7, with D tentatively TRBD1 (5 bases). Germline-derived CDR1 and CDR2 are MDHEN and SYDVKM. There are 12 residues in the CDR3. V lost 5 bases and J lost 3, with 8 bases in between. The CDR3 bases are TGTGCCAGCAGTCTTGACAGCTACGAGCAGTACTTC. It translates to CASSLDSYEQYF.

The CDR3 region has the DNA TGTGCCAGCAGTGTCGACTGGGACAGGGAAGCTTTCTTT. It encodes CASSVDWDREAFF. The chain recombines TRBV6-5 with TRBJ1-1; 8 bases line up with TRBD1. CDR3 length: 13 residues. Per the germline V gene, CDR1 is MNHEY and CDR2 is SVGAGI. Losses at the gene ends were 5 bases for V and 8 bases for J; bases not matched to a gene: 7.

The gene calls are TRBV11-2 and TRBJ1-1; D gene ambiguous. Germline lookup yields CDR1 SGHAT and CDR2 FQNNGV. V was cut by 6 bases and J by 2 bases, with 16 bases left in between. The CDR3 is made up of 15 amino acids. For the CDR3, the DNA is TGTGCCAGCAGTGCCAGGTTAGGTCTCAACACTGAAGCTTTCTTT. It yields the protein CASSARLGLNTEAFF.

This clone has just one count. This CDR3 is CASQGTGYEQYF. The CDR3 region has the DNA TGTGCCAGCCAAGGGACAGGGTACGAGCAGTACTTC. The chain has TRBV5-8 and TRBJ2-7, with 9 bases aligning to TRBD1. Germline values: CDR1 SGHTS, CDR2 YDEGEE. Trimming at V came to 7 bases and at J to 4 bases, leaving 3 bases not matched to a gene. This CDR3 has 12 residues. The full variable domain, rest sourced from reference TRBV5-8 and TRBJ2-7, is EAGVTQSPTHLIKTRGQQATLRCSPISGHTSVYWYQQALGLGLQFLLWYDEGEERNRGNFPPRFSGRQFPNYSSELNVNALELEDSALYLCASQGTGYEQYFGPGTRLTVT.

The chain has TRBV25-1 and TRBJ2-7; 9 bases line up with TRBD1. CDR3 length: 16 amino acids. With 4 bases clipped from V and 2 bases from J, the junction kept 9 bases outside the gene matches. Germline V lookup: CDR1 MGHDK, CDR2 SYGVNS. The CDR3 DNA reads TGTGCCAGCAGTGGACTCACAGGGGGCCGGGCCTACGAGCAGTACTTC. As protein: CASSGLTGGRAYEQYF.